Presented here are 12 T cell receptor beta chains from one specimen sequenced in a study of blood T cell repertoires in COVID-19. The data were produced by immunoSEQ multiplex PCR, yet TCRdb's version contains in-frame clones alone and is incomplete. The table lists about 400,000 clones, approximately 86% of them singletons. Material: peripheral blood. These receptors came from a human donor in a cohort sampled during active COVID-19.

This chain's CDR3 is CASNVEGANNEKLFF. The CDR3 coding sequence is TGTGCCAGCAATGTTGAAGGGGCTAATAATGAAAAACTGTTTTTT. The V gene is TRBV6-6, the J gene TRBJ1-4, with TRBD1 as a possible D gene (5 bases). The CDR3 consists of 15 residues. V was cut by 7 bases and J by 4 bases, with 16 bases left in between. Per germline, CDR1 MNHNY and CDR2 SVGAGI (reference sequence).

The chain uses TRBV6-5 and TRBJ2-7; 7 nucleotides align to TRBD2. V lost 11 bases and J lost 2; bases outside the gene matches: 6. CDR3 length equals 12 residues. Germline V gene sequence: CDR1 MNHEY, CDR2 SVGAGI. The CDR3 sequence: CAVTGLAYEQYF. CDR3 in DNA: TGTGCCGTTACAGGACTAGCCTACGAGCAGTACTTC.

The chain joins TRBV4-2 to TRBJ1-5; maybe TRBD1 (6 bases). The germline gives CDR1 LGHNA, CDR2 YNFKEQ. V was cut by 0 bases and J by 4 bases, with 10 bases left in between. The CDR3 spans 15 residues. CDR3 in amino acids: CASSQEGGPNQPQHF. The CDR3 region has the DNA TGTGCCAGCAGCCAAGAAGGGGGACCGAATCAGCCCCAGCATTTT.

The chain uses TRBV10-3 and TRBJ2-1; 10 bases match TRBD2. Per germline, CDR1 ENHRY and CDR2 SYGVKD. The ends lost 7 bases at V and 9 bases at J; junction bases unmatched: 12. The CDR3 length is 15 residues. CDR3 protein: CAINGLAGEHAEQFF. The CDR3 bases are TGTGCCATCAACGGGCTAGCGGGAGAACATGCTGAGCAGTTCTTC.

The chain's CDR3 is CASSQWRQSNLPGELFF. In DNA form, the CDR3 reads TGTGCCAGCAGCCAATGGAGACAGTCGAATCTACCCGGGGAGCTGTTTTTT. The chain carries TRBV14 and TRBJ2-2; D may be TRBD1 (5 bases). The germline CDR1 and CDR2 sequences are SGHDN and FVKESK. The germline V and J ends were trimmed by 2 bases and 6 bases, with 19 bases remaining between them. This CDR3 contains 17 residues.

The rearrangement joins TRBV30 to TRBJ2-6, with D tentatively TRBD2 (7 bases). V was cut by 5 bases and J by 3 bases, with 20 bases left in between. This CDR3 comprises 17 residues. CDR1 is GTSNPN, CDR2 SVGIG, per germline (reference sequence). The CDR3 DNA reads as TGTGCCTGGGAGGGGGGGGCGCAGGCTTATGGGGCCAACGTCCTGACTTTC. The encoded protein is CAWEGGAQAYGANVLTF. Variable domain in full (rest from reference TRBV30 and TRBJ2-6): SQTIHQWPATLVQPVGSPLSLECTVEGTSNPNLYWYRQAAGRGLQLLFYSVGIGQISSEVPQNLSASRPQDRQFILSSKKLLLSDSGFYLCAWEGGAQAYGANVLTFGAGSRLTVL.

The sample holds one count of this clone. The chain links TRBV19 to TRBJ2-7; TRBD1 matches 8 bases. J lost 2 bases, V lost 5 bases, and 11 bases had no gene match. The CDR3 runs to 16 residues. Germline CDR1 and CDR2: LNHDA and SQIVND (reference sequence). This CDR3 reads CASSPRQGLHTYEQYF. The CDR3 DNA follows: TGTGCCAGTAGTCCCCGACAGGGGTTACACACCTACGAGCAGTACTTC.

V usage is TRBV20-1 and J usage is TRBJ2-7; 10 nucleotides agree with TRBD2. Trimming cost V 3 bases and J 0 bases; bases outside gene matches: 2. This CDR3 spans 14 amino acids. Per the germline V gene, CDR1 is DFQATT and CDR2 is SNEGSKA (reference sequence). The CDR3: CSASPSGSSYEQYF. CDR3 in DNA: TGCAGTGCTAGTCCTAGCGGGAGCTCCTACGAGCAGTACTTC.

The chain has TRBV5-6 and TRBJ2-7, with D unresolved. This CDR3 is 12 amino acids long. CDR1 and CDR2 from the germline V gene are SGHDT and YYEEEE. V was clipped by 4 bases and J by 3 bases, with 8 bases between them. The CDR3 DNA sequence: TGTGCCAGCAGCCTCCTTAACTACGAGCAGTACTTC. Translating gives CASSLLNYEQYF.

The rearrangement joins TRBV11-2 to TRBJ1-1, with TRBD1 as a possible D gene (5 bases). Trimming cost V 5 bases and J 10 bases, with 20 bases left between them. The CDR3 has 14 residues. Germline assignment: CDR1 SGHAT and CDR2 FQNNGV. Written as DNA, the CDR3 is TGTGCCAGCAGCCAAAAGGGGTGGGCGGTGGGAGCTTTCTTT. It translates to CASSQKGWAVGAFF. The variable domain in full, completed from reference TRBV11-2 and TRBJ1-1, reads EAGVAQSPRYKIIEKRQSVAFWCNPISGHATLYWYQQILGQGPKLLIQFQNNGVVDDSQLPKDRFSAERLKGVDSTLKIQPAKLEDSAVYLCASSQKGWAVGAFFGQGTRLTVV.

V and J are TRBV6-1 and TRBJ1-3; perhaps TRBD1 as D (5 bases). CDR3 length: 14 residues. The germline V gene has CDR1 MNHNS and CDR2 SASEGT. Trimming shortened V by 0 bases and J by 3 bases, and 6 bases separated the two germline ends. CDR3 in DNA: TGTGCCAGCAGTGAAGCAAGGGGTGGAAACACCATATATTTT. This translates into CASSEARGGNTIYF.

This clone has just one count. The chain links TRBV7-2 to TRBJ1-1; TRBD1 matches at 8 bases. Germline V gene data show CDR1 as SGHTA and CDR2 as FQGNSA. The CDR3 is 16 residues long. V was pared by 2 bases and J by 2 bases, with 7 bases of the junction left unmatched. The CDR3 region is CASSLRGQGGNTEAFF. CDR3 coding DNA: TGTGCCAGCAGCTTAAGAGGACAGGGCGGAAACACTGAAGCTTTCTTT.